This T cell receptor beta chain comes out of a study of T cells in localized non-small cell lung cancer (dated by TCRdb to 2020 to 2022). In the study overall: The study examined T cell repertoires in approximately 240 patients with early-stage NSCLC and compared tumors with uninvolved tumor-adjacent lungs. The cohort comprised around 250 treatment-naïve NSCLC patients with resected, localized lung tumors. A mean age of around 69 years was recorded for the NSCLC patients, of whom more than 120 were male and over 100 were female.

TCR beta CDR3 regions were sequenced from DNA using the immunoSEQ Assay. In the authors' own workflow: T cell density was computed as TCR beta template counts normalized to usable DNA estimated by amplifying housekeeping genes. Richness was estimated using the preseqR package, with extrapolation to 400,000 templates for PBMC samples and to 120,000 templates for tissue samples. Clonality was defined by subtracting Pielou's evenness from one. To identify tissue-enriched TCRs, differential abundance testing was run on productive amino-acid clonotypes with a minimum total count of 5 and an alpha of 0.1. The Jaccard Index and the Morisita Overlap Index were used to quantify repertoire overlap between compartments. GLIPH clustered TCR beta CDR3s with public tetramer-defined viral CDR3s; viral motifs required at least three viral sequences plus V-gene enrichment. The source is immuneACCESS, and TCRdb retained only in-frame sequences with V and J called. Part of the clones is not carried over; for the studies checked, unresolved V genes explain less than half of this, and the remainder is unexplained. The DNA was the basis for D and trimming; V, J and clone size are from that table. Within this sample are tens of thousands of clones, with about 92% of them counted one time only. Approximately 7% of the sample is held by the ten biggest clonotypes.

Including the terminal cysteine and phenylalanine, the CDR3 comprises 13 residues. The CDR3 DNA has 39 bases and is translated from base 1. V drops 2 bases and J drops 5 bases, leaving 10 bases in between. Taken from the germline V gene, the CDR1 and CDR2 loops are KGHSH and LQKENI. The full study reports these points: Because multi-region tumor sequencing was not done, intratumor heterogeneity could not be ruled out. Because the study design was exploratory, TCR variables were selected using unadjusted p-values without false-discovery rate correction. Higher T cell density in blood was associated with longer overall survival, whereas higher clonality in adjacent lung was associated with shorter survival. A median of about 55 of the top 100 tumor clones were detected in paired uninvolved adjacent lung, and 25 to 35 of these tumor clones were also found among the top 100 clones of the paired uninvolved adjacent lung. Uninvolved tumor-adjacent lung showed the highest T cell clonality, higher than tumor, which suggests more focused antigenic responses in the uninvolved tumor-adjacent lung.

Details on this clone: It has no known antigen specificity. No much larger clone is present one base from it, and per-base qualities are unavailable.

At diagnosis, peripheral blood, uninvolved tumor-adjacent lung and tumor were collected and were preserved as a mix of fresh-frozen and FFPE material. For TCR repertoire profiling, blood samples were analyzed in the form of peripheral blood mononuclear cells. This specimen consisted of peripheral blood, obtained before any cancer treatment. This receptor chain uses TRBV18 and TRBJ2-7; the D gene is unclear. The sequence derives from a female donor over 55 with stage I lung adenocarcinoma. CDR3 reads: CASSPGGFDEQYF. At the DNA level, the sequence is TGTGCCAGCTCACCAGGCGGCTTCGACGAGCAGTACTTC.